These 27 T cell receptor beta chains share one sample of origin, sequenced in a study of siplizumab effects on memory and regulatory T cells (dated by TCRdb to about 2019). Library preparation used the immunoSEQ multiplex PCR assay. TCRdb provides this immuneACCESS table in a form limited to in-frame rearrangements. Some clones are lacking; in checked studies, under half of them reflect an unresolved V gene, and why the rest are absent is not known. Within this sample are under 110,000 clones, with about nine tenths of them counted one time only. The top ten clonotypes cover 9.5% to 15% of the sample. The sequencing input was non-Treg CD4+ T cells sorted from blood. Reading the label with the study, this specimen's cell subset or site is: FACS-sorted unstimulated CD4+ non-regulatory T cells. These receptors were collected from a human donor in good health.

The rearrangement links TRBV6-1 to TRBJ1-1, with D tentatively TRBD1 (5 bases). This CDR3 region has 15 residues. Germline lookup yields CDR1 MNHNS and CDR2 SASEGT. The V and J ends lost 2 bases and 4 bases respectively, with 14 bases between them. CDR3 DNA: TGTGCCAGCAGTGAAAAGCGCGGCAGGGTCACTGAAGCTTTCTTT. Translation: CASSEKRGRVTEAFF.

The chain uses TRBV27 and TRBJ2-7; TRBD2 matches at 11 bases. Germline V gene lookup returns CDR1 MNHEY and CDR2 SMNVEV (reference sequence). CDR3 length: 17 amino acids. Trimming cost V 6 bases and J 7 bases; bases outside gene matches: 17. Here the CDR3 DNA reads TGTGCCAGCAGGCCCCTCGGACTAGCGGGTTTTCCGTCGGAGCAGTACTTC. It is translated as CASRPLGLAGFPSEQYF.

The rearrangement uses TRBV19 and TRBJ1-1; D call uncertain. Deletions cut 3 bases from V and 1 base from J, with 9 bases between. The CDR3 loop spans 14 amino acids. Germline V gene sequence: CDR1 LNHDA, CDR2 SQIVND (reference sequence). CDR3 amino acids: CASSMRASNTEAFF. Written as DNA, the CDR3 is TGTGCCAGTAGTATGCGGGCTTCGAACACTGAAGCTTTCTTT.

This chain connects TRBV6-1 to TRBJ2-1; D is undetermined. The CDR3 sequence is 16 residues long. Germline CDR1 MNHNS, CDR2 SASEGT. With 2 bases removed from V and 0 bases from J, the gap between germline ends came to 11 bases. CDR3 coding DNA: TGTGCCAGCAGTGAATATTGGGGTAGCTCCTACAATGAGCAGTTCTTC. This encodes CASSEYWGSSYNEQFF.

The rearrangement joins TRBV5-1 to TRBJ2-3; TRBD2 agrees at 14 bases. Losses at the gene ends were 4 bases for V and 6 bases for J; bases not matched to a gene: 10. Germline assignment: CDR1 SGHRS and CDR2 YFSETQ. This CDR3 is 17 amino acids long. CDR3 sequence (DNA): TGCGCCAGCAGCACGGGACTAGCGGGAGCGGGCAGTGATACGCAGTATTTT. Protein product: CASSTGLAGAGSDTQYF.

CDR3 residues: CASSLRDRTYEQYF. CDR3 nucleotides: TGTGCCAGCAGCCTCCGGGACCGAACCTACGAGCAGTACTTC. The chain employs TRBV5-8 and TRBJ2-7; D may match TRBD1 or TRBD2 (5 bases each). V lost 4 bases and J 2 bases, leaving 13 bases between the germline ends. The germline V gene has CDR1 SGHTS and CDR2 YDEGEE. The CDR3 has 14 residues.

This chain uses TRBV19 with TRBJ2-2; D perhaps matches TRBD1 (6 bases). The CDR3 is made up of 15 amino acids. Germline CDR1 reads LNHDA; CDR2 reads SQIVND (reference sequence). Trimming pared 3 bases from V and 0 bases from J, leaving 8 bases between. CDR3 amino acids: CASSITGTNTGELFF. CDR3 coding DNA: TGTGCCAGTAGTATCACAGGGACGAACACCGGGGAGCTGTTTTTT.

As DNA, the CDR3 is TGTGCCAGCAGCCCAAGGGGGGGAACCTACAATGAGCAGTTCTTC. Translating it yields CASSPRGGTYNEQFF. V usage is TRBV6-5 and J usage is TRBJ2-1, with D perhaps matching TRBD2 (7 bases). The V gene lost 6 bases and the J gene lost 2 bases, with 14 bases spanning the gap. The CDR3 consists of 15 residues. CDR1 is MNHEY, CDR2 SVGAGI, per germline.

This chain uses TRBV7-2 with TRBJ2-5, with 11 bases aligning to TRBD2. Germline trimming cut 2 bases from V and 5 bases from J; bases unmatched to any gene: 10. CDR1 and CDR2 (germline): SGHTA, FQGNSA. The CDR3 extends over 17 amino acids. CDR3 nucleotide sequence: TGTGCCAGCAGCTTAATTTATACTAGCGGGAGTTGGGAGACCCAGTACTTC. It encodes CASSLIYTSGSWETQYF. Filled out from reference TRBV7-2 and TRBJ2-5, the complete variable domain reads GAGVSQSPSNKVTEKGKDVELRCDPISGHTALYWYRQSLGQGLEFLIYFQGNSAPDKSGLPSDRFSAERTGGSVSTLTIQRTQQEDSAVYLCASSLIYTSGSWETQYFGPGTRLLVL.

This clone has a single count. V and J are TRBV5-4 and TRBJ2-7; the D is unclear. Germline V lookup: CDR1 SGHNT, CDR2 YYREEE (reference sequence). CDR3 size: 11 residues. V was shortened by 3 bases and J by 6 bases, with 7 bases between the two germline ends. The CDR3 bases are TGTGCCAGCAGCTCCCAGGCCGAGCAGTACTTC. This gives the protein CASSSQAEQYF. Full variable domain (remainder filled in from reference TRBV5-4 and TRBJ2-7): ETGVTQSPTHLIKTRGQQVTLRCSSQSGHNTVSWYQQALGQGPQFIFQYYREEENGRGNFPPRFSGLQFPNYSSELNVNALELDDSALYLCASSSQAEQYFGPGTRLTVT.

This clone was observed a few times. The chain recombines TRBV18 with TRBJ1-2, with 7 bases that match TRBD1. V trimming: 4 bases; J trimming: 4 bases; junction bases outside the gene matches: 6. The CDR3 is 14 residues long. CDR1 and CDR2 from the germline V gene are KGHSH and LQKENI. CDR3: CASSLGTDTYGYTF. The CDR3 region has the DNA TGTGCCAGCTCACTCGGGACAGATACCTATGGCTACACCTTC.

J is TRBJ2-1 and V is TRBV29-1, with 7 bases fitting TRBD2. Germline V lookup: CDR1 SQVTM, CDR2 ANQGSEA. The junction had 14 bases not matched to a gene; V was cut back by 8 bases and J by 7 bases. The CDR3 length is 14 residues. The CDR3 here is CSPIRAAGVNEQFF. The CDR3 DNA is TGCAGCCCGATTAGGGCGGCGGGAGTAAATGAGCAGTTCTTC.

The rearrangement uses TRBV7-2 and TRBJ2-1; D is ambiguous. The CDR3 sequence is 14 residues long. The V and J ends lost 6 bases and 2 bases respectively, with 11 bases between them. Germline V CDR1 and CDR2: SGHTA, FQGNSA. The chain's CDR3 is CASRTPDPYNEQFF. CDR3 DNA sequence: TGTGCCAGCAGGACTCCGGACCCCTACAATGAGCAGTTCTTC.

Only one count was recorded for this clone. J is TRBJ2-1 and V is TRBV5-1, with unresolved D. V was pared by 0 bases and J by 12 bases, with 16 bases between. CDR3 length: 14 amino acids. CDR1 is SGHRS, CDR2 YFSETQ, per germline. The CDR3 region has the DNA TGCGCCAGCAGCTTGGGGGCACCTTCTGATTGGCAGTTCTTC. Translation gives CASSLGAPSDWQFF.

The chain carries TRBV5-1 and TRBJ1-2, with a possible D match to TRBD1 (5 bases). Trimming pared 5 bases from V and 2 bases from J, leaving 25 bases between. Per the germline V gene, CDR1 is SGHRS and CDR2 is YFSETQ. The CDR3 sequence is 18 residues long. This CDR3 is CASRQLGAAFGLNYGYTF. DNA for the CDR3: TGCGCCAGCAGGCAGCTTGGGGCCGCATTCGGCTTAAACTATGGCTACACCTTC.

The rearrangement joins TRBV28 to TRBJ2-5, with 10 bases fitting TRBD2. The germline V gene encodes CDR1 MDHEN and CDR2 SYDVKM. There are 16 residues in the CDR3. V gave up 6 bases and J gave up 5 bases; unmatched junction bases: 12. The CDR3 protein is CASSSTSSGSFETQYF. CDR3 sequence (DNA): TGTGCCAGCAGCTCCACGTCTAGCGGGAGTTTTGAGACCCAGTACTTC.

The gene calls are TRBV7-2 and TRBJ2-3; TRBD1 aligns across 8 bases. The CDR3 totals 12 residues. Germline CDR1 is SGHTA and CDR2 is FQGNSA. V trimming: 4 bases; J trimming: 8 bases; junction bases outside the gene matches: 2. The CDR3 reads CASSSDRVTQYF. The DNA of the CDR3 is TGTGCCAGCAGCTCGGACAGGGTTACGCAGTATTTT.

The genes are TRBV2 and TRBJ1-3; D is unclear. There are 15 residues in the CDR3. Trimming removed 4 bases from V and 0 bases from J, with 10 bases in between. Germline loops: CDR1 SNHLY, CDR2 FYNNEI. This chain's CDR3 is CASSVGQASGNTIYF. In DNA form, the CDR3 reads TGTGCCAGCAGTGTAGGGCAGGCCTCTGGAAACACCATATATTTT.

The chain uses TRBV18 and TRBJ2-4, with D possibly called TRBD1 or TRBD2 (5 bases each). Germline lookup yields CDR1 KGHSH and CDR2 LQKENI. V gave up 5 bases and J gave up 0 bases, with 20 bases separating them. This CDR3 has 18 amino acids. The DNA of the CDR3 is TGTGCCAGCTCAGAACCCGGGACCATTTTTTTAGCCAAAAACATTCAGTACTTC. Its translation is CASSEPGTIFLAKNIQYF.

The J gene is TRBJ2-5, the V gene TRBV28; no clear D gene. Germline values: CDR1 MDHEN, CDR2 SYDVKM. The CDR3 is made up of 13 amino acids. The ends were cut back, 3 bases at V and 1 base at J, with 6 bases in the middle. The CDR3 DNA reads TGTGCCAGCAGTTTCGGCGGCCAAGAGACCCAGTACTTC. It encodes CASSFGGQETQYF.

The CDR3 DNA sequence: TGCGCCAGCAGCTTGGCGGGAGCGGCCACCTACAATGAGCAGTTCTTC. Residues: CASSLAGAATYNEQFF. V and J are TRBV5-1 and TRBJ2-1; a possible D gene is TRBD2 (6 bases). From germline, CDR1 is SGHRS and CDR2 YFSETQ. This CDR3 region has 16 residues. The germline V and J ends were trimmed by 0 bases and 2 bases, with 12 bases remaining between them. The entire variable domain, with the rest obtained from reference TRBV5-1 and TRBJ2-1, is as follows: KAGVTQTPRYLIKTRGQQVTLSCSPISGHRSVSWYQQTPGQGLQFLFEYFSETQRNKGNFPGRFSGRQFSNSRSEMNVSTLELGDSALYLCASSLAGAATYNEQFFGPGTRLTVL.

This clone was detected once. The CDR3 region has the DNA TGTGCCAGCAGCGCAGGAAAAGGGTCCCCCTCCGGTGGCTACACCTTC. Its protein is CASSAGKGSPSGGYTF. The gene calls are TRBV9 and TRBJ1-2; unclear D gene. V lost 3 bases and J 7 bases, leaving 22 bases between the germline ends. Germline-derived CDR1 and CDR2 are SGDLS and YYNGEE. The CDR3 extends over 16 amino acids.

This chain uses TRBV10-3 with TRBJ2-5; possibly TRBD2 for D (5 bases). CDR1 and CDR2 (germline): ENHRY, SYGVKD. The CDR3 extends over 12 amino acids. CDR3 sequence (DNA): TGTGCTACGGCCGCGGGCCAAGAGACCCAGTACTTC. Translating it yields CATAAGQETQYF.

V and J are TRBV5-1 and TRBJ2-2; 14 bases map to TRBD2. The germline CDR1 and CDR2 sequences are SGHRS and YFSETQ. V was clipped by 0 bases and J by 5 bases; unmatched bases: 12. There are 20 residues in the CDR3. The CDR3 sequence: CASSLEVGTSGRVGTGELFF. CDR3 DNA: TGCGCCAGCAGCTTGGAGGTAGGGACTAGCGGGAGAGTCGGTACCGGGGAGCTGTTTTTT.

V gene TRBV7-2 combines with J gene TRBJ1-2, with 8 positions matching TRBD1. Germline values: CDR1 SGHTA, CDR2 FQGNSA. The CDR3 extends over 13 amino acids. The ends lost 3 bases at V and 8 bases at J; junction bases unmatched: 5. CDR3 sequence (DNA): TGTGCCAGCAGCTTGCGACAGGGGAACGGCTACACCTTC. It yields the protein CASSLRQGNGYTF.

Comment on this clone: This same CDR3 is encoded by further DNA sequences in the sample. The V call is TRBV18, the J call TRBJ2-1; no clear D gene. Trimming pared 3 bases from V and 8 bases from J, leaving 8 bases between. The CDR3 totals 12 residues. CDR1 is KGHSH and CDR2 is LQKENI in the germline V gene. The CDR3 nucleotides are TGTGCCAGCTCACCCAGTGGGGATGAGCAGTTCTTC. The encoded protein is CASSPSGDEQFF.

This clone was seen just once. The chain couples TRBV7-2 to TRBJ2-3; perhaps TRBD1 as D (6 bases). CDR1 SGHTA and CDR2 FQGNSA come from the germline V gene. The V end was cut by 5 bases, the J end by 4 bases, with 16 bases between. The length of the CDR3 is 15 residues. The CDR3 sequence: CASSLTGGKSDTQYF. CDR3 DNA: TGTGCCAGCAGCCTAACTGGGGGCAAGTCAGATACGCAGTATTTT.